This is a list of T cell receptor beta chains from one sample in a study of T cells after yellow fever vaccination. Via MiXCR, TCRdb re-called the 5' RACE reads, giving one row per CDR3 protein. This table has approximately 96,000 distinct CDR3 sequences, under 9% appearing once. Here the sequenced sample was CD8+ T cells not binding an NS4B(214-222) dextramer, sorted from PBMCs, taken approximately 15 days after the first yellow fever vaccination. Source of these receptors: a man younger than 35 who received the YFV17D yellow fever vaccine. CDR3s include the opening cysteine and the closing phenylalanine or tryptophan.

>TRBV12-3/TRBV12-4|TRBJ2-2
CASSLGSGELFF
>TRBV7-9|TRBJ2-5
CASSARRAGQETQYF
>TRBV7-6|TRBJ2-1
CASSLDSGGFTEQFF
>TRBV10-3|TRBJ2-7
CAISASYEQYF
>TRBV5-1|TRBJ1-2
CASSLEGPSYGYTF
>TRBV12-3/TRBV12-4|TRBJ2-2
CASSFIFGELFF
>TRBV4-1|TRBJ1-6
CASSRIPGGASPLHF
>TRBV6-1|TRBJ2-1
CASSQRLAGSSYNEQFF
>TRBV29-1|TRBJ2-2
CSVWGNTGELFF
>TRBV11-2|TRBJ2-7
CASSLVGTRFYEQYF
>TRBV15|TRBJ2-1
CATSRDRSGAYNEQFF
>TRBV12-3/TRBV12-4|TRBJ2-1
CASSLRQGVYIEQFF
>TRBV4-3|TRBJ2-1
CASSLRYNEQFF
>TRBV7-8|TRBJ2-7
CASSPRMVVQRGSYEQYF
>TRBV19|TRBJ2-6
CASDQGTGANVLTF
>TRBV5-4|TRBJ2-1
CASSSTGLHSYNEQFF
>TRBV29-1|TRBJ2-3
CSVENVGSPTDTQYF
>TRBV7-9|TRBJ2-7
CASSLQLPSRYEQYF
>TRBV5-1|TRBJ2-7
CASSLSGANYEQYF
>TRBV29-1|TRBJ1-3
CSVEVQGSSTIYF
>TRBV12-3/TRBV12-4|TRBJ2-3
CASSPLAGGDTQYF
>TRBV12-3/TRBV12-4|TRBJ2-1
CASSGQGEGSYNEQFF
>TRBV12-3/TRBV12-4|TRBJ2-2
CASSLLYRDNTGELFF
>TRBV5-4|TRBJ2-3
CASSQGAPDTDTQYF
>TRBV4-1|TRBJ1-1
CASSQDPGVVTEAFF
>TRBV7-3|TRBJ1-1
CASSPQRPWQTEAFF
>TRBV7-6|TRBJ1-6
CASSMTGPNSPLHF
>TRBV21-1|TRBJ2-7
CASSTRPVYEQYF
>TRBV6-5|TRBJ2-5
CASSYSGVETQYF
>TRBV7-2|TRBJ2-7
CASSSTAGGIYEQYF
>TRBV7-8|TRBJ2-2
CASCLLGLAGARNTGELFF
>TRBV6-1|TRBJ2-7
CASSERRNGYEQYF
>TRBV9|TRBJ2-1
CASSGDWSSYNEQFF
>TRBV7-9|TRBJ2-5
CASSLQGPRETQYF
>TRBV19|TRBJ1-2
CASSAGSYTF
>TRBV7-6|TRBJ2-5
CASSFGAGPNPIQETQYF
>TRBV30|TRBJ2-3
CAFGTATDTQYF
>TRBV15|TRBJ2-1
CATSLRTGGDEQFF
>TRBV28|TRBJ2-7
CASSLGQTYEQYF
>TRBV19|TRBJ2-2
CASMLRIDTGELFF
>TRBV11-2|TRBJ2-7
CASSAGLAGGYEQYF
>TRBV4-1|TRBJ1-1
CASSQEAANTEAFF
>TRBV4-2|TRBJ2-7
CASSQDFNYYQGEQYF
>TRBV3-1|TRBJ2-2
CASSYRGRSGELFF
>TRBV5-1|TRBJ2-3
CASSLEGTSGGADTQYF
>TRBV2|TRBJ1-2
CASSFPDRTLGYTF
>TRBV12-3/TRBV12-4|TRBJ1-2
CASSLRLGEANYGYTF
>TRBV7-9|TRBJ2-5
CASSLPGTVQETQYF
>TRBV4-2|TRBJ2-5
CASSQGLAQETQYF
>TRBV29-1|TRBJ2-1
CSVCSGIGNEQFF
>TRBV5-1|TRBJ2-7
CASSLGQGPTYEQYF
>TRBV15|TRBJ2-2
CATRKGWTGELFF
>TRBV12-3/TRBV12-4|TRBJ1-1
CASSLTALNTEAFF
>TRBV29-1|TRBJ2-3
CSVETWDRGLLAQDTQYF
>TRBV4-3|TRBJ2-2
CASSQNIRPSGIRNTGELFF